The 2 T cell receptor beta chains listed next were all sequenced from one sample in a study of OX40 agonist ivuxolimab in advanced cancers. Only in-frame clones appear in the TCRdb table, and some are missing; sequencing was by immunoSEQ multiplex PCR. The top ten clones hold about 40% of a sample with 39,000 or so clones, 80% to 90% of them seen once. The material sequenced was CD4+ or CD8+ T cells sorted from blood, taken in a trial of the OX40 agonist ivuxolimab. These receptors all stem from an adult with an advanced solid tumor such as melanoma, head and neck, liver or kidney cancer.

The gene calls are TRBV6-5 and TRBJ2-5; D unresolved. Near its end, the DNA agrees better with TRBJ2-7, so the J call may be wrong. The V gene's germline CDR1 is MNHEY and CDR2 SVGAGI. CDR3 length equals 12 residues. The CDR3 loop reads CASSYFADEQYF. The CDR3 nucleotides are TGTGCCAGCAGTTACTTCGCGGACGAGCAGTACTTC.

This chain connects TRBV19 to TRBJ2-5; D is ambiguous. V lost 6 bases and J lost 4, with 21 bases in between. Germline CDR1 is LNHDA and CDR2 is SQIVND (reference sequence). The CDR3 totals 16 residues. CDR3 amino acids: CASSLNPLARRETQYF. CDR3 DNA: TGTGCCAGTAGCCTAAACCCCCTGGCGCGGCGAGAGACCCAGTACTTC.